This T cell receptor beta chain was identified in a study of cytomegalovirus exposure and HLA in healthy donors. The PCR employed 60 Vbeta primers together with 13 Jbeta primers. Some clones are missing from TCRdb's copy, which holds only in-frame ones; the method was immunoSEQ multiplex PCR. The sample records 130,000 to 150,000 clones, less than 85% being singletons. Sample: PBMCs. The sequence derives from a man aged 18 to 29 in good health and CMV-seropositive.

This CDR3 reads CASSPSYYEQYF. In nucleotides, the CDR3 is TGTGCCAGCAGCCCATCCTACTACGAGCAGTACTTC. J is TRBJ2-7 and V is TRBV28; D is unresolved. Germline CDR1 reads MDHEN; CDR2 reads SYDVKM. The CDR3 contains 12 residues. V was shortened by 6 bases and J by 3 bases, with 9 bases between the two germline ends.